This T cell receptor (beta chain) was identified in a study of breast tumors, draining lymph nodes, adjacent tissues. Whole-study findings and limits: Most tumor T cells seemingly derive from lymph node, then expand in tumor. Tumors had less TCR diversity than lymph nodes, more than nontumor tissue.

Many counts were recorded for this clonotype. What it recognizes is unknown. Trimming at V came to 0 bases and at J to 10 bases, leaving 11 bases not matched to a gene. The CDR3 is 17 residues long. Looked up from germline, CDR1 is SGDLS and CDR2 is YYNGEE. In TCRdb, the multiplex PCR reads were re-called with MiXCR into one record per CDR3 protein. Seen here are approximately 63,000 distinct CDR3 sequences, around 52% observed once, and the top ten hold roughly 19%. This chain connects TRBV9 to TRBJ2-3; 13 nucleotides agree with TRBD2. Sequenced: breast tumor tissue. The sequence was collected from a female donor with breast cancer. Some clones in this sample may be carry-over from other donors' samples. CDR3 sequence reads: CASSVGGLAGYRDAQYF. In DNA, the CDR3 is TGTGCCAGCAGCGTAGGGGGACTAGCGGGATATCGGGATGCGCAGTATTTT.